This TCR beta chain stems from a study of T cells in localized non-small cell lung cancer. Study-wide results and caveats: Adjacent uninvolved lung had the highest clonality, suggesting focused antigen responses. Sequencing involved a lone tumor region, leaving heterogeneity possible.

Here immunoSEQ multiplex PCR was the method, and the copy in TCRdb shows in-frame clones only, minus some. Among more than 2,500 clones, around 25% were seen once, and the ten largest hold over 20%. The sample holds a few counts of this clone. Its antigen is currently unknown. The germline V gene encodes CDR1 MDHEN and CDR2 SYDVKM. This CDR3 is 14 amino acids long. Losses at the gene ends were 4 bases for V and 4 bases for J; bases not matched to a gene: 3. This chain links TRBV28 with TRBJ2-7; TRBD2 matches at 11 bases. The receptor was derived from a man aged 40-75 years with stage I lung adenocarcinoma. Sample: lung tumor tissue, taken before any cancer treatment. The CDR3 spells CASSSSGRSYEQYF. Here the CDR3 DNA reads TGTGCCAGCAGTTCTAGCGGGAGGTCGTACGAGCAGTACTTC.